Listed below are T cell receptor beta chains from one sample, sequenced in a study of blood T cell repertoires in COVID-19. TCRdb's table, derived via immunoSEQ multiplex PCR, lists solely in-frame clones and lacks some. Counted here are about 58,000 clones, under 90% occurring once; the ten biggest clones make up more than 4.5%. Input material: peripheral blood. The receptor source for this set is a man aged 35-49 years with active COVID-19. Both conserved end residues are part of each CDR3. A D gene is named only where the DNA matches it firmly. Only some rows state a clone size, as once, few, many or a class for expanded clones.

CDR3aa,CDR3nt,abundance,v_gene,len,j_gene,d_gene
CASSYSGIGEQYF,TGCGCCAGCAGCTATAGCGGGATTGGCGAGCAGTACTTC,-,TRBV5-1,13,TRBJ2-7,TRBD2
CASSQWGGSGVYKNEQYF,TGTGCCAGCAGCCAATGGGGAGGTAGCGGGGTCTATAAGAACGAGCAGTACTTC,-,TRBV3-1/TRBV3-2,18,TRBJ2-7,TRBD2
CASSWGGANTEAFF,TGTGCCAGCAGCTGGGGGGGCGCCAACACTGAAGCTTTCTTT,-,TRBV7-9,14,TRBJ1-1,-
CASRPPAGGELFF,TGTGCCAGCAGACCTCCCGCAGGCGGGGAGCTGTTTTTT,-,TRBV6-5,13,TRBJ2-2,-
CASSPLFDGGAYEQYF,TGTGCCAGCAGTCCCCTCTTTGATGGCGGGGCCTACGAGCAGTACTTC,-,TRBV28,16,TRBJ2-7,-
CASRRTSGYNEQFF,TGTGCCAGCAGAAGGACTAGCGGGTACAATGAGCAGTTCTTC,once,TRBV3-1/TRBV3-2,14,TRBJ2-1,TRBD2
CASSLLDRGTASYNEQFF,TGTGCCAGCAGCTTATTGGACCGCGGGACAGCCTCCTACAATGAGCAGTTCTTC,few,TRBV7-9,18,TRBJ2-1,-
CASGREVHSNEQFF,TGTGCCAGCGGGCGGGAGGTTCACTCCAATGAGCAGTTCTTC,-,TRBV7-8,14,TRBJ2-1,TRBD2
CASSLGGNFYSNQPQHF,TGTGCCAGCAGCTTAGGGGGCAATTTCTATAGCAATCAGCCCCAGCATTTT,-,TRBV7-9,17,TRBJ1-5,-
CASSQAPQAPLHF,TGTGCCAGCAGCCAAGCCCCTCAGGCACCCCTCCACTTT,-,TRBV3-1/TRBV3-2,13,TRBJ1-6,-
CASSQETGGGGGDTQYF,TGTGCCAGCAGCCAAGAAACAGGGGGAGGGGGCGGAGATACGCAGTATTTT,-,TRBV3-1/TRBV3-2,17,TRBJ2-3,-
CASSPDRRQETQYF,TGTGCCAGCAGCCCGGACAGGCGACAAGAGACCCAGTACTTC,-,TRBV5-4,14,TRBJ2-5,TRBD1
CATSRGEGLAVTDTQYF,TGTGCCACCAGCAGAGGAGAGGGACTAGCGGTAACAGATACGCAGTATTTT,-,TRBV15,17,TRBJ2-3,TRBD2
CASSPWTVNEKLFF,TGTGCCAGCAGCCCTTGGACAGTTAATGAAAAACTGTTTTTT,-,TRBV9,14,TRBJ1-4,-
CASSPPLEVDTQYF,TGTGCCAGCTCACCACCGCTAGAGGTAGATACGCAGTATTTT,-,TRBV18,14,TRBJ2-3,-
CASSVDVGRAGDTQYF,TGTGCCAGCAGCGTAGATGTCGGGAGGGCCGGGGATACGCAGTATTTT,-,TRBV9,16,TRBJ2-3,TRBD2
CASSERTAPPLTTF,TGTGCCAGCAGTGAAAGGACAGCACCACCTCTCACCACCTTC,-,TRBV2,14,TRBJ1-2,-
CASVRLAGVYEQYF,TGTGCCAGTGTGCGACTAGCGGGAGTCTACGAGCAGTACTTC,-,TRBV27,14,TRBJ2-7,TRBD2
CASSPGRWELAKNIQYF,TGTGCCAGCTCACCCGGGAGGTGGGAGCTAGCCAAAAACATTCAGTACTTC,-,TRBV18,17,TRBJ2-4,TRBD2
CASSLGQGVLNEQFF,TGTGCCAGCAGTTTAGGACAGGGGGTCCTAAATGAGCAGTTCTTC,-,TRBV27,15,TRBJ2-1,TRBD1
CASSQTQGAGRGAFF,TGTGCCAGCAGCCAGACACAGGGTGCAGGTCGTGGAGCTTTCTTT,once,TRBV3-1/TRBV3-2,15,TRBJ1-1,-
CASSLREGFTDTQYF,TGTGCCAGCAGTTTGCGGGAGGGCTTCACAGATACGCAGTATTTT,-,TRBV28,15,TRBJ2-3,TRBD2
CASSLDQGSFHEQYF,TGCGCCAGCAGCTTGGATCAGGGGTCCTTCCACGAGCAGTACTTC,once,TRBV5-1,15,TRBJ2-7,-
CASSPSSTSGSSNEQFF,TGTGCCAGCAGCCCATCCAGTACTAGCGGGAGTAGTAATGAGCAGTTCTTC,-,TRBV5-8,17,TRBJ2-1,TRBD2
CASSPRKAGGSYNSPLHF,TGTGCCAGCTCACCTCGAAAGGCAGGGGGATCCTATAATTCACCCCTCCACTTT,-,TRBV18,18,TRBJ1-6,TRBD1
CASSQSKRGGSPYEQYF,TGCGCCAGCAGTCAATCGAAAAGAGGCGGCAGCCCATACGAGCAGTACTTC,-,TRBV23-1,17,TRBJ2-7,-
CASSRIQGNRHEQYF,TGTGCCAGCAGCCGGATACAGGGGAATCGCCACGAGCAGTACTTC,-,TRBV28,15,TRBJ2-7,TRBD1
CASSSSGSTDTQYF,TGTGCCAGCAGCTCTAGCGGGAGCACAGATACGCAGTATTTT,-,TRBV6-5,14,TRBJ2-3,TRBD2
CAWGPSSYEQYF,TGTGCCTGGGGCCCGAGCTCCTACGAGCAGTACTTC,-,TRBV30,12,TRBJ2-7,-
CAISLDSPQNNSPLHF,TGTGCCATCAGTTTGGACAGCCCGCAAAATAATTCACCCCTCCACTTT,-,TRBV10-3,16,TRBJ1-6,-
CASSYSIRGGQPQHF,TGTGCCAGCAGTTACTCGATAAGGGGAGGTCAGCCCCAGCATTTT,-,TRBV6-6,15,TRBJ1-5,-
CASSPSGGKSHEQYF,TGTGCCAGCAGCCCATCGGGGGGGAAATCCCACGAGCAGTACTTC,-,TRBV7-8,15,TRBJ2-7,TRBD2
CATELTTSGRRTQYF,TGTGCCACCGAATTAACCACTAGCGGGAGGCGTACGCAGTATTTT,-,TRBV15,15,TRBJ2-3,TRBD2
CASSYPLPDTQETQYF,TGTGCCAGCAGTTACCCCCTCCCGGACACCCAAGAGACCCAGTACTTC,once,TRBV6-2/TRBV6-3,16,TRBJ2-5,-
CASSLRLAGALSTDTQYF,TGTGCCAGCAGCTTAAGGCTAGCGGGAGCCCTTAGCACAGATACGCAGTATTTT,-,TRBV7-8,18,TRBJ2-3,TRBD2
CASSLDRVGTNEAFF,TGTGCCAGCTCACTGGACAGGGTAGGAACAAATGAAGCTTTCTTT,-,TRBV18,15,TRBJ1-1,TRBD1
CASSQGTNTEAFF,TGTGCCAGTAGTCAGGGGACGAACACTGAAGCTTTCTTT,-,TRBV19,13,TRBJ1-1,-
CASSLGTGQYGYTF,TGTGCCAGCAGCTTAGGGACAGGGCAATATGGCTACACCTTC,-,TRBV7-2,14,TRBJ1-2,TRBD1
CASSPASGRTYEQYF,TGTGCCAGCAGCCCAGCTAGCGGGCGGACCTACGAGCAGTACTTC,-,TRBV5-4,15,TRBJ2-7,TRBD2
CASSLLAGGPGFSTDTQYF,TGTGCCAGCAGTTTACTAGCGGGAGGGCCGGGATTTAGCACAGATACGCAGTATTTT,-,TRBV28,19,TRBJ2-3,TRBD2
CASSLTRNTEAFF,TGTGCCAGCAGTTTAACGCGGAACACTGAAGCTTTCTTT,-,TRBV27,13,TRBJ1-1,-
CASSFGSSYNSPLHF,TGTGCCAGCAGCTTTGGGAGCTCCTATAATTCACCCCTCCACTTT,-,TRBV5-5,15,TRBJ1-6,-
CASSEGVGTATLGDEQFF,TGCGCCAGCAGTGAGGGGGTGGGGACAGCGACGCTAGGCGATGAGCAGTTCTTC,-,TRBV10-1,18,TRBJ2-1,TRBD1
CASQGGMLAKNIQYF,TGTGCCTCCCAGGGGGGTATGTTAGCCAAAAACATTCAGTACTTC,-,TRBV28,15,TRBJ2-4,-
CASSRFTGTDHSDTQYF,TGCGCCAGCAGCCGGTTCACCGGGACAGATCATTCGGATACGCAGTATTTT,-,TRBV4-1,17,TRBJ2-3,TRBD1
CPTRTGEHDSNQPQHF,TGTCCAACTCGGACAGGAGAACATGATAGCAATCAGCCCCAGCATTTT,-,TRBV15,16,TRBJ1-5,TRBD1
CASSLAGTGGVGNEKLFF,TGTGCCAGCAGCTTGGCCGGGACAGGGGGCGTCGGGAATGAAAAACTGTTTTTT,-,TRBV5-8,18,TRBJ1-4,TRBD1
CASSDLRKRETGELFF,TGTGCCAGCAGTGACCTGCGGAAGCGGGAGACCGGGGAGCTGTTTTTT,-,TRBV2,16,TRBJ2-2,TRBD2
CASSPGQGHYGYTF,TGTGCCAGCAGTCCGGGACAGGGACACTATGGCTACACCTTC,-,TRBV6-4,14,TRBJ1-2,TRBD1
CASSFPGQGANNEQFF,TGTGCCAGCAGCTTTCCGGGACAGGGGGCCAACAATGAGCAGTTCTTC,-,TRBV5-4,16,TRBJ2-1,TRBD1
CASSFPGGSYNEQFF,TGTGCCAGCTCATTCCCGGGGGGCTCCTACAATGAGCAGTTCTTC,-,TRBV18,15,TRBJ2-1,TRBD2
CSVSGRGLQPQHF,TGCAGCGTTTCCGGCAGGGGGCTTCAGCCCCAGCATTTT,-,TRBV29-1,13,TRBJ1-5,TRBD1